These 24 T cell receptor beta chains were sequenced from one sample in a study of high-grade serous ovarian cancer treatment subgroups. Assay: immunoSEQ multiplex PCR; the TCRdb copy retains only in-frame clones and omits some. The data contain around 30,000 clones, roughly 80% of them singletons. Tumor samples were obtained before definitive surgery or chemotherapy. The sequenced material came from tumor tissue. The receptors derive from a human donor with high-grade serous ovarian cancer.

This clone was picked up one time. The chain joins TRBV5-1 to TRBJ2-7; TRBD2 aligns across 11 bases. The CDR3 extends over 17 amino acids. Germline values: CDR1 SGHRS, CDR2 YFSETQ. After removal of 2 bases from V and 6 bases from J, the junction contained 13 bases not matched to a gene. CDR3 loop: CASSLGVLTSGITEQYF. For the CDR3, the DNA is TGCGCCAGCAGCTTAGGGGTATTGACTAGCGGGATTACCGAGCAGTACTTC.

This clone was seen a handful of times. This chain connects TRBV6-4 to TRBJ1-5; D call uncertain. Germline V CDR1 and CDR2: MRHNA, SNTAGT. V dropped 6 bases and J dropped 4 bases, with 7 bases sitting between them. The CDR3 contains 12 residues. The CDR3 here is CASSRGNQPQHF. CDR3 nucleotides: TGTGCCAGCAGCCGTGGTAATCAGCCCCAGCATTTT.

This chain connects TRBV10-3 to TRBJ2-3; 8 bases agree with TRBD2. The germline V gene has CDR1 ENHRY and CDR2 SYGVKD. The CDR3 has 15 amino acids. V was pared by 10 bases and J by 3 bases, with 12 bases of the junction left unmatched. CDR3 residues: CANPRGARSTDTQYF. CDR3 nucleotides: TGTGCCAACCCGCGGGGGGCAAGGAGTACAGATACGCAGTATTTT.

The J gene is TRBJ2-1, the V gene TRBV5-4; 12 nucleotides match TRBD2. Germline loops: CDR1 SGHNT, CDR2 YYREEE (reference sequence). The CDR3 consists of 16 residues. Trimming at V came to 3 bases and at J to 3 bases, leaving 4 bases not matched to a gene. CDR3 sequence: CASSSKTSGSYNEQFF. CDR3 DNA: TGTGCCAGCAGCTCAAAGACTAGCGGGAGCTACAATGAGCAGTTCTTC. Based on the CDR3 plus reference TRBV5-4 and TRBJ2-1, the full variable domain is ETGVTQSPTHLIKTRGQQVTLRCSSQSGHNTVSWYQQALGQGPQFIFQYYREEENGRGNFPPRFSGLQFPNYSSELNVNALELDDSALYLCASSSKTSGSYNEQFFGPGTRLTVL.

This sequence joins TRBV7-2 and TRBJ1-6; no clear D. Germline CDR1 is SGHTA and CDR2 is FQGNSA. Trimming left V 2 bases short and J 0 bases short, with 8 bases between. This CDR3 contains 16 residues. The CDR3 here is CASSLQPRSYNSPLHF. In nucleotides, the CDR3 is TGTGCCAGCAGCTTACAGCCCCGCTCCTATAATTCACCCCTCCACTTT.

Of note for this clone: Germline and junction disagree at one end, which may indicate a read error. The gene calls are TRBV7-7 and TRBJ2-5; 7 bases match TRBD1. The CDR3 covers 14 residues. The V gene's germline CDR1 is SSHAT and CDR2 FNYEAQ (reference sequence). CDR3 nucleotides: TGTGCTAGCAGCCCTACAGGGGCCTCGGAGACCCAGTACTTC. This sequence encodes CASSPTGASETQYF.

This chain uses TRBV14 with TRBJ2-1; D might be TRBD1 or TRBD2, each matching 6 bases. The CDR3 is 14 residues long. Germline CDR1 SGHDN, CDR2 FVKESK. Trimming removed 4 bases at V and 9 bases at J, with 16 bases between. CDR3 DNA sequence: TGTGCCAGCAGCCCACAACCCGGGGGCGGTGAGCAGTTCTTC. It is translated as CASSPQPGGGEQFF.

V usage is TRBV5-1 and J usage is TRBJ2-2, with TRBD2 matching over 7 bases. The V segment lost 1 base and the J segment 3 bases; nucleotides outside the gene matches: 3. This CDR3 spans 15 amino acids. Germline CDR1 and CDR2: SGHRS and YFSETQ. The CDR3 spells CASSLSSGYTGELFF. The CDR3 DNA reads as TGCGCCAGCAGCTTGTCTAGCGGATACACCGGGGAGCTGTTTTTT.

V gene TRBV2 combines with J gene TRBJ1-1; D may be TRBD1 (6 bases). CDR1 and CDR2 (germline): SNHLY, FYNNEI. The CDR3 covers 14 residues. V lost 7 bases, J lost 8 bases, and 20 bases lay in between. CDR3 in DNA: TGTGCCAGCATTACCGAACAGGGAACCAGAGAAGCTTTCTTT. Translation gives CASITEQGTREAFF.

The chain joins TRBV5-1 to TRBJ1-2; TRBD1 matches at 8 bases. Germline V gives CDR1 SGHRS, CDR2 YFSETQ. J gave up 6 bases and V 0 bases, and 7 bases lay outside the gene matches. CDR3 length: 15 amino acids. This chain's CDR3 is CASSLVGRTGNGYTF. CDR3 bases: TGCGCCAGCAGCTTGGTCGGTCGGACAGGGAATGGCTACACCTTC.

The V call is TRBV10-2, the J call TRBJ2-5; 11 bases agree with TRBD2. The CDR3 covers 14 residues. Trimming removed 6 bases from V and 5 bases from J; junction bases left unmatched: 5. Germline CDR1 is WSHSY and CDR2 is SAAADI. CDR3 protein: CASSLAGGQETQYF. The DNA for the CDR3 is TGCGCCAGCAGCTTAGCGGGAGGGCAGGAGACCCAGTACTTC.

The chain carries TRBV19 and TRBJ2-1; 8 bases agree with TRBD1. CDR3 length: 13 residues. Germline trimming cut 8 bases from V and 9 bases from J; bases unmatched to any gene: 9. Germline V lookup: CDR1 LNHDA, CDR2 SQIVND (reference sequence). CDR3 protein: CASGSGQGIEQFF. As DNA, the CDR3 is TGTGCCAGTGGATCCGGACAGGGAATTGAGCAGTTCTTC.

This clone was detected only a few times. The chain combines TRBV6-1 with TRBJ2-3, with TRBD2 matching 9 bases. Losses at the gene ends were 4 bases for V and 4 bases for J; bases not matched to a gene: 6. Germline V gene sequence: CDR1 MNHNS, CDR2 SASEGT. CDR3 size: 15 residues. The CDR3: CASSVLSGSADTQYF. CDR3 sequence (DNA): TGTGCCAGCAGTGTCCTTAGCGGGAGCGCAGATACGCAGTATTTT.

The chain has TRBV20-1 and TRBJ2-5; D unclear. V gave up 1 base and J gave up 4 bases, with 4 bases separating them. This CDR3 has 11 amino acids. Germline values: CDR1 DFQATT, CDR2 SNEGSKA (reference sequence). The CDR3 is CSARGPETQYF. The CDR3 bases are TGCAGTGCTAGAGGCCCAGAGACCCAGTACTTC.

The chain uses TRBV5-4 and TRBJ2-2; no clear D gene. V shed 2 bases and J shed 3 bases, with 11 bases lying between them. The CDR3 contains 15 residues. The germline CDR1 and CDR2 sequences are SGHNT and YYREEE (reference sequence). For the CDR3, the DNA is TGTGCCAGCAGCTTCGACCCCGATTACACCGGGGAGCTGTTTTTT. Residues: CASSFDPDYTGELFF.

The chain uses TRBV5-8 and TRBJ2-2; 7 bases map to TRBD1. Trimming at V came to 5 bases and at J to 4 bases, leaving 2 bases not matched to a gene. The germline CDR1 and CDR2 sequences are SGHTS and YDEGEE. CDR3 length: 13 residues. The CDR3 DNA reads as TGTGCCAGCAGTTACAGGGGCACCGGGGAGCTGTTTTTT. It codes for CASSYRGTGELFF. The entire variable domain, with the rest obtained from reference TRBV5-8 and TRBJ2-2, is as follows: EAGVTQSPTHLIKTRGQQATLRCSPISGHTSVYWYQQALGLGLQFLLWYDEGEERNRGNFPPRFSGRQFPNYSSELNVNALELEDSALYLCASSYRGTGELFFGEGSRLTVL.

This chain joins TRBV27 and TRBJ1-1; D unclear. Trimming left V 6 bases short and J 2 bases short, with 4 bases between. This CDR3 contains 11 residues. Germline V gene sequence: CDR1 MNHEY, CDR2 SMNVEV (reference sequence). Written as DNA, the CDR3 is TGTGCCAGCAGGGGTAACACTGAAGCTTTCTTT. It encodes CASRGNTEAFF.

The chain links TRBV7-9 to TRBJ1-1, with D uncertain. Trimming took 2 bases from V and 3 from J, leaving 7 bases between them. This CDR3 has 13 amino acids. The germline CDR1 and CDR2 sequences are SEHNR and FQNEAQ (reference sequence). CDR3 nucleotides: TGTGCCAGCAGCTTAAACGCGGACACTGAAGCTTTCTTT. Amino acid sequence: CASSLNADTEAFF.

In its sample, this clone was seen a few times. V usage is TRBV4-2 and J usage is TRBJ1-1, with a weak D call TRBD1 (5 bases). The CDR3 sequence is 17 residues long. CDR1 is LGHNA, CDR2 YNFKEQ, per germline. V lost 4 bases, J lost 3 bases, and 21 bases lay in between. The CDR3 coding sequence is TGTGCCAGCAGCCCCCAAACAACGGGGACGGGTGACACTGAAGCTTTCTTT. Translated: CASSPQTTGTGDTEAFF.

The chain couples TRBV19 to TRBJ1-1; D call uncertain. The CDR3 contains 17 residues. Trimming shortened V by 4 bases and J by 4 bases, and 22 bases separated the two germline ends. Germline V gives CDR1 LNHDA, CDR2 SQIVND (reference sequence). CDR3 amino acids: CASSKRVRGWEATEAFF. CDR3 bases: TGTGCCAGTAGTAAGAGGGTACGCGGATGGGAGGCCACTGAAGCTTTCTTT.

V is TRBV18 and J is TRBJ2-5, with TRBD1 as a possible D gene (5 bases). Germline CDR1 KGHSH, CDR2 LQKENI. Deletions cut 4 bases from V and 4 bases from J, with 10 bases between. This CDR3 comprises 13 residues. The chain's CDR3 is CASSRQGRETQYF. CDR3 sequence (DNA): TGTGCCAGCTCACGTCAGGGTCGAGAGACCCAGTACTTC.

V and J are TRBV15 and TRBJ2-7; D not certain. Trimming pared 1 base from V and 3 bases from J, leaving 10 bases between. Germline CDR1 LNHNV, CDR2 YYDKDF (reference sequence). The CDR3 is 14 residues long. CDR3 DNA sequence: TGTGCCACCAGCAGAGGAACAACCGACTACGAGCAGTACTTC. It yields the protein CATSRGTTDYEQYF.

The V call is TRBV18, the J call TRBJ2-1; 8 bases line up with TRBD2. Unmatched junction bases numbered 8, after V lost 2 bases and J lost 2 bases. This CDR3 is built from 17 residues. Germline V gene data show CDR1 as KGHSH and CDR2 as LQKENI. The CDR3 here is CASSPGGSGMAYNEQFF. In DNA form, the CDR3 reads TGTGCCAGCTCACCAGGTGGTAGCGGGATGGCCTACAATGAGCAGTTCTTC.

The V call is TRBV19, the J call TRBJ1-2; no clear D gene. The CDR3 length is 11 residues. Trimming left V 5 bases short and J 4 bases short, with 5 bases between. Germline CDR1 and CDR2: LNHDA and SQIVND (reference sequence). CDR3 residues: CASSFPYGYTF. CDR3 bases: TGTGCCAGTAGTTTCCCCTATGGCTACACCTTC.